A selection of T cell receptor beta chains follows, all from one sample in a study of CD8+ T cells in alopecia areata. Only in-frame clones appear in the TCRdb table, and some are missing; sequencing was by immunoSEQ multiplex PCR. The table records 200,000 or so clones, roughly 56% of them present only once. The specimen sequenced was CD8+ T cells sorted from blood. Receptor source: a human donor in good health. Both conserved end residues are trimmed from each CDR3. Fields, in order: V gene, CDR3 length, J gene, CDR3 protein.

TRBV5-4	10	TRBJ2-1	ASSPGDNEQF
TRBV4-2	12	TRBJ2-7	ASSPGRYSYEQY
TRBV13	11	TRBJ2-1	ASTSGGPGEQF
TRBV5-8	11	TRBJ1-1	ASSPEMNTEAF
TRBV5-6	15	TRBJ1-5	ASSSLLDEDSNQPQH
TRBV4-1	11	TRBJ2-5	ASSPGQRETQY
TRBV27	11	TRBJ1-2	ASRDRGNYGYT
TRBV15	14	TRBJ2-3	ATSTRWGQGADTQY
TRBV9	14	TRBJ1-2	ASSPSRVQPNYGYT
TRBV2	9	TRBJ1-1	ASKINTEAF
TRBV29-1	10	TRBJ1-2	SVDRGGNGYT
TRBV29-1	15	TRBJ1-3	SAEGGSGTYSGNTIY
TRBV6-4	13	TRBJ2-1	ASSAGLAGYNEQF
TRBV6-5	11	TRBJ1-5	ASSYSTKQPQH
TRBV28	11	TRBJ1-5	ASSASSNQPQH
TRBV5-1	13	TRBJ2-7	ASSLAPTESYEQY
TRBV7-9	12	TRBJ1-2	ASSSLATNYGYT
TRBV7-9	10	TRBJ1-1	ASNSWGTEAF
TRBV6-1	14	TRBJ1-2	ASSELGVGGNYGYT
TRBV9	13	TRBJ1-1	ASSVAGPGNTEAF
TRBV2	10	TRBJ2-7	ASSRGGHEQY
TRBV6-5	13	TRBJ1-1	ASRYVPYTDTEAF
TRBV7-9	13	TRBJ2-4	ASSPKGDWGDIQY
TRBV18	17	TRBJ2-6	ASSPSRTSGIGGANVLT
TRBV11-2	11	TRBJ2-7	ASSLAPDYEQY
TRBV5-6	13	TRBJ2-7	ASSPLDRASYEQY
TRBV2	12	TRBJ2-7	ASREAGMYYEQY
TRBV5-1	12	TRBJ2-7	ASRLNGPSYEQY
TRBV7-6	11	TRBJ2-7	ASSLGQPYEQY
TRBV4-1	11	TRBJ2-3	ASSQVGRDTQY
TRBV18	13	TRBJ1-5	ASSSGQGRNQPQH
TRBV2	12	TRBJ1-6	ASSGRDRKNTLH
TRBV27	13	TRBJ2-5	ASSLSRGPQETQY
TRBV5-1	13	TRBJ1-1	ASSPWTGGNTEAF
TRBV2	14	TRBJ2-1	ASTTRLAGSYNEQF
TRBV27	14	TRBJ1-4	ASSSLMGKTNEKLF
TRBV10-3	11	TRBJ2-4	AISEIGQNIQY
TRBV4-1	13	TRBJ1-2	ASEWGQGAVYGYT
TRBV29-1	10	TRBJ2-2	SVKGTTGELF
TRBV29-1	11	TRBJ1-2	SVEEAGLYGYT
TRBV15	15	TRBJ2-3	ATSRGVSGDVRNTQY
TRBV29-1	8	TRBJ2-3	SVRTDTQY
TRBV5-1	12	TRBJ2-7	ASSSGRSSYEQY
TRBV2	9	TRBJ2-1	ASSEDVAEF
TRBV29-1	14	TRBJ1-1	SVRGPGSLQNTEAF
TRBV29-1	13	TRBJ2-4	SVEGTGGAKNIQY
TRBV29-1	10	TRBJ2-2	SVTSGAGELF